This entry lists 29 T cell receptor beta chains sequenced from one sample in a study of control samples from healthy donors and cancer patients. Sequenced by immunoSEQ multiplex PCR; TCRdb stores in-frame clones only, minus some. This table holds about 120,000 clones, approximately 90% found once. Sequencing used PBMCs. The receptors were sampled from a woman between 50 and 59 years old with colorectal cancer.

The chain is built from TRBV5-1 and TRBJ1-2; 8 bases align to TRBD1. With V trimmed by 4 bases and J by 4 bases, 3 bases remained unmatched. This CDR3 is 13 amino acids long. Germline CDR1 reads SGHRS; CDR2 reads YFSETQ. The CDR3 loop is CASSPGQVYGYTF. The CDR3 DNA follows: TGCGCCAGCAGCCCGGGACAGGTCTATGGCTACACCTTC.

The chain combines TRBV9 with TRBJ2-1; D is perhaps TRBD2 (5 bases). V lost 2 bases and J 5 bases, leaving 14 bases between the germline ends. Looked up from germline, CDR1 is SGDLS and CDR2 is YYNGEE. There are 15 residues in the CDR3. The CDR3: CASSVVDWTNNEQFF. The CDR3 nucleotides read TGTGCCAGCAGCGTGGTGGACTGGACGAACAATGAGCAGTTCTTC.

There are a few counts of this clone. The chain combines TRBV25-1 with TRBJ1-1; D uncertain. Per germline, CDR1 MGHDK and CDR2 SYGVNS. The CDR3 sequence is 15 residues long. V was pared by 1 base and J by 7 bases, with 16 bases between. The CDR3 reads CASSELWGEYGEAFF. In DNA form, the CDR3 reads TGTGCCAGCAGTGAATTGTGGGGTGAATATGGTGAAGCTTTCTTT.

The genes are TRBV2 and TRBJ1-5; D gene unclear. The CDR3 length is 13 residues. Germline values: CDR1 SNHLY, CDR2 FYNNEI. V lost 7 bases, J lost 5 bases, and 12 bases lay in between. As DNA, the CDR3 is TGTGCCAGCACTACGGAGCACGATCAGCCCCAGCATTTT. Translated: CASTTEHDQPQHF. Full variable domain (remainder filled in from reference TRBV2 and TRBJ1-5): EPEVTQTPSHQVTQMGQEVILRCVPISNHLYFYWYRQILGQKVEFLVSFYNNEISEKSEIFDDQFSVERPDGSNFTLKIRSTKLEDSAMYFCASTTEHDQPQHFGDGTRLSIL.

The V gene is TRBV11-3, the J gene TRBJ1-2; D ambiguous. Germline V gives CDR1 SGHNT, CDR2 YENEEA. V was cut by 0 bases and J by 8 bases, with 7 bases left in between. The CDR3 is 12 amino acids. The DNA for the CDR3 is TGTGCCAGCAGCTTAGATGGGCGGGGCTACACCTTC. It is translated as CASSLDGRGYTF.

V and J are TRBV3-1 (or the pseudogene TRBV3-2) and TRBJ2-7; possible D gene TRBD2, 6 bases. The CDR3 is made up of 16 amino acids. V lost 0 bases, J lost 0 bases, and 12 bases lay in between. CDR1 LGHDT and CDR2 YNNKEL come from the germline V gene (reference sequence). The CDR3 DNA is TGTGCCAGCAGCCAAGATCGGCTAGCGACCTCCTACGAGCAGTACTTC. This translates into CASSQDRLATSYEQYF.

The rearrangement joins TRBV6-1 to TRBJ1-2; 12 nucleotides align to TRBD1. Trimming took 1 base from V and 7 from J; bases not matched to a gene: 4. The CDR3 has 15 amino acids. Germline V lookup: CDR1 MNHNS, CDR2 SASEGT. The CDR3 bases are TGTGCCAGCAGTGAAGTTGGGACAGGGGGCTCTGGCTACACCTTC. This encodes CASSEVGTGGSGYTF.

The chain recombines TRBV9 with TRBJ1-1; D gene ambiguous. V gave up 0 bases and J gave up 4 bases, with 10 bases separating them. CDR3 length: 14 residues. Germline CDR1 and CDR2: SGDLS and YYNGEE. The CDR3 is CASSVDPRGTEAFF. The DNA for the CDR3 is TGTGCCAGCAGCGTAGATCCACGGGGCACTGAAGCTTTCTTT.

The genes are TRBV7-3 and TRBJ1-1; TRBD1 aligns across 7 bases. V shed 5 bases and J 0 bases; nucleotides not matched to a gene: 0. Germline CDR1 reads SGHTA; CDR2 reads FQGTGA. This CDR3 comprises 13 residues. CDR3: CASSGQVNTEAFF. CDR3 coding DNA: TGTGCCAGCAGCGGACAGGTGAACACTGAAGCTTTCTTT.

V is TRBV7-8 and J is TRBJ1-6, with D maybe TRBD1 (5 bases). The CDR3 runs 15 residues. Germline CDR1 and CDR2: SGHVS and FQNEAQ. V was pared by 2 bases and J by 3 bases, with 8 bases between. The CDR3 nucleotides are TGTGCCAGCAGCTTAAGTACAGGCTATAATTCACCCCTCCACTTT. It translates to CASSLSTGYNSPLHF.

V is TRBV28 and J is TRBJ1-2; maybe TRBD1 (6 bases). The V end was cut by 7 bases, the J end by 6 bases, with 15 bases between. Germline V gene data show CDR1 as MDHEN and CDR2 as SYDVKM. This CDR3 has 13 residues. The CDR3 DNA sequence: TGTGCCAGCACTGACAGGCCCCGTGATGGCTACACCTTC. Amino acids: CASTDRPRDGYTF.

The chain recombines TRBV12-3 or TRBV12-4 with TRBJ1-2; perhaps TRBD1 as D (5 bases). With 6 bases removed from V and 8 bases from J, the gap between germline ends came to 16 bases. CDR3 length: 13 amino acids. CDR3 DNA sequence: TGTGCCAGCAGAGACAGTACCTTCGGAGGCTACACCTTC. This codes for CASRDSTFGGYTF.

The chain links TRBV11-1 to TRBJ2-3; D gene uncertain. Per germline, CDR1 SGHAT and CDR2 FQDESV (reference sequence). The CDR3 has 15 residues. Trimming stripped 3 bases from V and 2 bases from J, with 12 bases between. The CDR3 nucleotides read TGTGCCAGCAGCTTCTCTGGGATCACCACAGATACGCAGTATTTT. As protein: CASSFSGITTDTQYF.

The chain recombines TRBV19 with TRBJ1-2; D is unclear. V dropped 0 bases and J dropped 8 bases, with 16 bases sitting between them. This CDR3 is built from 15 residues. CDR1 is LNHDA, CDR2 SQIVND, per germline (reference sequence). The CDR3 DNA is TGTGCCAGTAGTATAGATCCTGATCTAGGCGCGGGCTACACCTTC. This encodes CASSIDPDLGAGYTF.

This clone was detected once. The chain uses TRBV7-6 and TRBJ1-4, with 8 bases that match TRBD1. The CDR3 has 14 amino acids. CDR1 and CDR2 from the germline V gene are SGHVS and FNYEAQ. V lost 5 bases and J lost 8; bases outside the gene matches: 7. CDR3 in DNA: TGTGCCAGCAGCCCCGGACAGGGTTGGGAAAAACTGTTTTTT. It codes for CASSPGQGWEKLFF.

As regards this clone: The sample holds other DNA sequences that translate to the same CDR3. The chain is built from TRBV3-1 (or the pseudogene TRBV3-2) and TRBJ2-7; TRBD1 matches at 11 bases. The CDR3 spans 14 residues. Germline V gene lookup returns CDR1 LGHDT and CDR2 YNNKEL (reference sequence). V lost 4 bases to trimming and J lost 3 bases; unmatched junction nucleotides: 2. The CDR3 DNA is TGTGCCAGCAGCCCTGGGACAGGGGGCTACGAGCAGTACTTC. Amino acid sequence: CASSPGTGGYEQYF.

This clone was seen a few times. The V and J genes are TRBV3-1 (or the pseudogene TRBV3-2) and TRBJ2-1; 8 bases are shared with TRBD2. After removal of 4 bases from V and 0 bases from J, the junction contained 5 bases not matched to a gene. Germline CDR1 and CDR2: LGHDT and YNNKEL (reference sequence). This CDR3 is built from 16 residues. This CDR3 is CASSRSAGGSYNEQFF. CDR3 bases: TGTGCCAGCAGCCGCTCCGCGGGAGGCTCCTACAATGAGCAGTTCTTC.

This sequence joins TRBV7-2 and TRBJ2-1; no reliable D call. Germline lookup yields CDR1 SGHTA and CDR2 FQGNSA. V lost 2 bases to trimming and J lost 12 bases, with 20 bases between them. The CDR3 spans 15 residues. The CDR3 sequence: CASSLLEPPRGWQFF. CDR3 nucleotide sequence: TGTGCCAGCAGCTTATTAGAACCCCCGCGTGGGTGGCAGTTCTTC.

This clone was seen only a few times. The chain couples TRBV7-9 to TRBJ1-2; D is perhaps TRBD1 (5 bases). The CDR3 is 14 amino acids. Germline CDR1 SEHNR, CDR2 FQNEAQ (reference sequence). V was clipped by 5 bases and J by 7 bases, with 17 bases between them. CDR3 sequence (DNA): TGTGCCAGCAGCCGCGGGGACTGGAGGGGTGGCTACACCTTC. It yields the protein CASSRGDWRGGYTF.

The chain carries TRBV30 and TRBJ1-4; tentatively, D is TRBD1 (5 bases). Trimming stripped 3 bases from V and 4 bases from J, with 15 bases between. The germline CDR1 and CDR2 sequences are GTSNPN and SVGIG (reference sequence). This CDR3 contains 15 residues. CDR3 residues: CAWSGPGRSNEKLFF. The DNA for the CDR3 is TGTGCCTGGAGCGGGCCGGGACGGAGTAATGAAAAACTGTTTTTT. Filled out from reference TRBV30 and TRBJ1-4, the complete variable domain reads SQTIHQWPATLVQPVGSPLSLECTVEGTSNPNLYWYRQAAGRGLQLLFYSVGIGQISSEVPQNLSASRPQDRQFILSSKKLLLSDSGFYLCAWSGPGRSNEKLFFGSGTQLSVL.

This clone was seen more than once but under ten times. The CDR3 DNA is TGTGCCAGCAGCCAGGGGGCCGGGAGAGCCAAAAACATTCAGTACTTC. Translated, it gives CASSQGAGRAKNIQYF. The genes are TRBV14 and TRBJ2-4; possibly TRBD1 or TRBD2 for D (6 bases each). This CDR3 is 16 amino acids long. The V gene's germline CDR1 is SGHDN and CDR2 FVKESK. Trimming cost V 3 bases and J 0 bases, with 12 bases left between them.

This clone was counted a single time. The rearrangement links TRBV7-9 to TRBJ2-3, with 7 positions matching TRBD2. CDR1 is SEHNR, CDR2 FQNEAQ, per germline (reference sequence). This CDR3 is 15 amino acids long. V lost 5 bases and J lost 3; bases outside the gene matches: 8. The CDR3 coding sequence is TGTGCCAGCAGCCCAGACCTGGGGGGGACAGATACGCAGTATTTT. Translated: CASSPDLGGTDTQYF.

A single count supports this clone. This sequence joins TRBV27 and TRBJ1-1; tentatively, D is TRBD1 (5 bases). The CDR3 is 14 amino acids. CDR1 is MNHEY, CDR2 SMNVEV, per germline (reference sequence). Trimming took off 6 bases at V and 4 bases at J, with 15 bases between the two ends. CDR3 coding DNA: TGTGCCAGCAGGACAGCCCTTCGGGGCACTGAAGCTTTCTTT. Residues: CASRTALRGTEAFF.

This clone was counted at least ten times. The V gene is TRBV2, the J gene TRBJ1-5; 9 nucleotides match TRBD1. This CDR3 is 15 amino acids long. J gave up 6 bases and V 8 bases, and 11 bases lay outside the gene matches. Germline lookup yields CDR1 SNHLY and CDR2 FYNNEI. The CDR3: CASLPGTGLFQPQHF. The DNA of the CDR3 is TGTGCCAGCCTTCCCGGGACAGGGTTGTTTCAGCCCCAGCATTTT. The full variable domain, in which reference TRBV2 and TRBJ1-5 provide the parts outside the CDR3, is EPEVTQTPSHQVTQMGQEVILRCVPISNHLYFYWYRQILGQKVEFLVSFYNNEISEKSEIFDDQFSVERPDGSNFTLKIRSTKLEDSAMYFCASLPGTGLFQPQHFGDGTRLSIL.

The CDR3 region has the DNA TGTGCCAGTAGCCCAGGGGCTAGCGGAAACACCGGGGAGCTGTTTTTT. This translates into CASSPGASGNTGELFF. The chain employs TRBV19 and TRBJ2-2; the D gene is possibly TRBD2 (7 bases). V lost 6 bases and J lost 2, with 16 bases in between. Germline V gene sequence: CDR1 LNHDA, CDR2 SQIVND (reference sequence). The CDR3 has 16 residues. Drawing the rest from reference TRBV19 and TRBJ2-2, the complete variable domain is DGGITQSPKYLFRKEGQNVTLSCEQNLNHDAMYWYRQDPGQGLRLIYYSQIVNDFQKGDIAEGYSVSREKKESFPLTVTSAQKNPTAFYLCASSPGASGNTGELFFGEGSRLTVL.

The chain uses TRBV18 and TRBJ2-7, with 7 bases fitting TRBD2. Looked up from germline, CDR1 is KGHSH and CDR2 is LQKENI. The CDR3 has 14 amino acids. V lost 5 bases and J lost 0; bases outside the gene matches: 4. As DNA, the CDR3 is TGTGCCAGCTCAGGGGGGGACGGCTCCTACGAGCAGTACTTC. Translating it yields CASSGGDGSYEQYF.

This chain links TRBV6-5 with TRBJ1-1, with 8 bases aligning to TRBD1. J lost 8 bases, V lost 5 bases, and 7 bases had no gene match. The CDR3 runs to 13 residues. Germline lookup yields CDR1 MNHEY and CDR2 SVGAGI. CDR3 protein: CASSSGQGKEAFF. CDR3 bases: TGTGCCAGCAGTAGCGGACAGGGAAAAGAAGCTTTCTTT.

This chain joins TRBV28 and TRBJ1-5; D unresolved. V lost 7 bases and J lost 5, with 21 bases in between. Germline-derived CDR1 and CDR2 are MDHEN and SYDVKM. The CDR3 runs 16 residues. The DNA for the CDR3 is TGTGCCAGCAAGGGTCTACGCACGAGCCTCGATCAGCCCCAGCATTTT. Residues: CASKGLRTSLDQPQHF.

This chain joins TRBV2 and TRBJ2-3; no clear D. From germline, CDR1 is SNHLY and CDR2 FYNNEI. Trimming stripped 10 bases from V and 3 bases from J, with 11 bases between. The length of the CDR3 is 12 residues. CDR3 amino acids: CATGKETDTQYF. In DNA form, the CDR3 reads TGTGCCACCGGAAAGGAGACAGATACGCAGTATTTT.